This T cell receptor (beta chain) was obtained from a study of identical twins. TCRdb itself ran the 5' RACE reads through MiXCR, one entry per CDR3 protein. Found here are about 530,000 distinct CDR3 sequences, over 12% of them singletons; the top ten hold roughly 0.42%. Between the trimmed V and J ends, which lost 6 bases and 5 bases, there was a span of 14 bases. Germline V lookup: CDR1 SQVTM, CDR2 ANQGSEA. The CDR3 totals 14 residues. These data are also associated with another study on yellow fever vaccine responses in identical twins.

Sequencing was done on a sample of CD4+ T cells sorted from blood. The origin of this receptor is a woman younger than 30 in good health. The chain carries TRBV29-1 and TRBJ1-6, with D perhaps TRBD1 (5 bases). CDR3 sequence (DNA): TGCAGCGTGACGTCCGGGACGGATAATTCACCCCTCCACTTT. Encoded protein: CSVTSGTDNSPLHF.